These T cell receptor beta chains were read from a single sample in a study of cytomegalovirus exposure and HLA in healthy donors. Here immunoSEQ multiplex PCR was the method, and the copy in TCRdb shows in-frame clones only, minus some. This sample has under 300,000 clones; 90% occur once, and the top ten carry under 0.4%. The material sequenced was PBMCs. Source of these receptors: a woman between 18 and 29 years old in good health and CMV-seronegative. The CDR3 runs from the conserved cysteine through the conserved F or W. Fields, in order: CDR3 DNA, CDR3 protein, D gene, J gene, V gene, clone size. The D gene is left open where the match is weak. Not all rows give a size; the values are once, few, many and, for expanded clones, a class.

cdr3_nt: TGTGCCAGCAGTGAGACAGGGAACACCGGGGAGCTGTTTTTT; cdr3_aa: CASSETGNTGELFF; d_call: .; j_call: TRBJ2-2; v_call: TRBV6-1; clone_size: .
cdr3_nt: TGTGCCAGCAGACTACAGGGGACGGACACCGGGGAGCTGTTTTTT; cdr3_aa: CASRLQGTDTGELFF; d_call: TRBD1; j_call: TRBJ2-2; v_call: TRBV6-5; clone_size: few
cdr3_nt: TGTGCCAGCAGTTCTCCGCAGGGGGGCTACACCTTC; cdr3_aa: CASSSPQGGYTF; d_call: .; j_call: TRBJ1-2; v_call: TRBV6-5; clone_size: .
cdr3_nt: TGCGCCAGCAGCCAAGAAGATAGCTCTGGAAACACCATATATTTT; cdr3_aa: CASSQEDSSGNTIYF; d_call: .; j_call: TRBJ1-3; v_call: TRBV4-1; clone_size: .
cdr3_nt: TGTGCCAGCAGCTTACCGAGCGGACAGGGATACACCGGGGAGCTGTTTTTT; cdr3_aa: CASSLPSGQGYTGELFF; d_call: TRBD1; j_call: TRBJ2-2; v_call: TRBV7-2; clone_size: few
cdr3_nt: TGCGCCAGCAGCTTTGGACTAGCGGGGGGGTCCGAGACCCAGTACTTC; cdr3_aa: CASSFGLAGGSETQYF; d_call: TRBD2; j_call: TRBJ2-5; v_call: TRBV5-1; clone_size: once
cdr3_nt: TGTGCCAGCAGTTTGTATAGCGGGGTAGGCACAGATACGCAGTATTTT; cdr3_aa: CASSLYSGVGTDTQYF; d_call: TRBD2; j_call: TRBJ2-3; v_call: TRBV28; clone_size: .
cdr3_nt: TGTGCCAGTAGGGACAGAAAAGAGACCCAGTACTTC; cdr3_aa: CASRDRKETQYF; d_call: .; j_call: TRBJ2-5; v_call: TRBV19; clone_size: .
cdr3_nt: TGTGCCAGCAGTTACCCAGGCAGGCCTGAAGCTTTCTTT; cdr3_aa: CASSYPGRPEAFF; d_call: .; j_call: TRBJ1-1; v_call: TRBV6-5; clone_size: few
cdr3_nt: TGTGCCAGCAGTACATGGACTAGCGGGGGGGCTTACAATGAGCAGTTCTTC; cdr3_aa: CASSTWTSGGAYNEQFF; d_call: TRBD2; j_call: TRBJ2-1; v_call: TRBV28; clone_size: .
cdr3_nt: TGTGCCAGCAGCTTGGTGGACAGCCAAGAGACCCAGTACTTC; cdr3_aa: CASSLVDSQETQYF; d_call: .; j_call: TRBJ2-5; v_call: TRBV5-4; clone_size: .
cdr3_nt: TGTGCCAGCAGCTTAGGGACAGGGCAGAAAAGAAACACCATATATTTT; cdr3_aa: CASSLGTGQKRNTIYF; d_call: TRBD1; j_call: TRBJ1-3; v_call: TRBV7-9; clone_size: once
cdr3_nt: TGTGCCAGCTCACCAGGGACAGATGAAAAACTGTTTTTT; cdr3_aa: CASSPGTDEKLFF; d_call: TRBD1; j_call: TRBJ1-4; v_call: TRBV18; clone_size: once
cdr3_nt: TGTGCCAGCAGCTTAACGGGGCAGGGGAATGGCTACACCTTC; cdr3_aa: CASSLTGQGNGYTF; d_call: .; j_call: TRBJ1-2; v_call: TRBV7-9; clone_size: .
cdr3_nt: TGTGCCAGCAGCTTGGGAGGGCTAAACACTGAAGCTTTCTTT; cdr3_aa: CASSLGGLNTEAFF; d_call: .; j_call: TRBJ1-1; v_call: TRBV13; clone_size: .
cdr3_nt: TGTGCCATCAGTGAGGCCGATAGCGGGAGCCGTTGGACCCAGTACTTC; cdr3_aa: CAISEADSGSRWTQYF; d_call: TRBD2; j_call: TRBJ2-5; v_call: TRBV10-3; clone_size: .
cdr3_nt: TGTGCCAGCAGTCCCTTTGGGCGCTACGAGCAGTACTTC; cdr3_aa: CASSPFGRYEQYF; d_call: .; j_call: TRBJ2-7; v_call: TRBV28; clone_size: .
cdr3_nt: TGTGCCAGCAGTTACGCCCAGGGGCTAAACTACGAGCAGTACTTC; cdr3_aa: CASSYAQGLNYEQYF; d_call: .; j_call: TRBJ2-7; v_call: TRBV6-5; clone_size: .
cdr3_nt: TGTGCCATCAGCCAGGGGGCTCGGACAGATACGCAGTATTTT; cdr3_aa: CAISQGARTDTQYF; d_call: TRBD1; j_call: TRBJ2-3; v_call: TRBV10-3; clone_size: once
cdr3_nt: TGTGCCAGTAGTAACACCGGGACAGATCACTATGGCTACACCTTC; cdr3_aa: CASSNTGTDHYGYTF; d_call: TRBD1; j_call: TRBJ1-2; v_call: TRBV19; clone_size: .
cdr3_nt: TGTGCCAGCAGCACACAGGGGTCTGGAAACACCATATATTTT; cdr3_aa: CASSTQGSGNTIYF; d_call: TRBD1; j_call: TRBJ1-3; v_call: TRBV28; clone_size: .
cdr3_nt: TGTGCCAGCAGCGCAGGACAGGGGGCTCGGGACACTGAAGCTTTCTTT; cdr3_aa: CASSAGQGARDTEAFF; d_call: TRBD1; j_call: TRBJ1-1; v_call: TRBV7-9; clone_size: .
cdr3_nt: TGTGCCAGCAGTCAAGGGGGTAGGACTGAAGCTTTCTTT; cdr3_aa: CASSQGGRTEAFF; d_call: .; j_call: TRBJ1-1; v_call: TRBV6-6; clone_size: once
cdr3_nt: TGTGCCAGCAGAGGGGCCCCAGGGGAGAGCAATCAGCCCCAGCATTTT; cdr3_aa: CASRGAPGESNQPQHF; d_call: .; j_call: TRBJ1-5; v_call: TRBV6-6; clone_size: .
cdr3_nt: TGTGCCAGCAGTGCCGGACTAAGCGGCTACAATGAGCAGTTCTTC; cdr3_aa: CASSAGLSGYNEQFF; d_call: .; j_call: TRBJ2-1; v_call: TRBV6-4; clone_size: .
cdr3_nt: TGTGCCAGCAGTTTTCAGGGGGCAAATCAGCCCCAGCATTTT; cdr3_aa: CASSFQGANQPQHF; d_call: TRBD1; j_call: TRBJ1-5; v_call: TRBV27; clone_size: .
cdr3_nt: TGTGCCAGCAGTCCCGCGTCCATAAACACTGAAGCTTTCTTT; cdr3_aa: CASSPASINTEAFF; d_call: .; j_call: TRBJ1-1; v_call: TRBV28; clone_size: .
cdr3_nt: TGTGCCAGCAGTTTACGGCGGGCGGACACCGGGGAGCTGTTTTTT; cdr3_aa: CASSLRRADTGELFF; d_call: .; j_call: TRBJ2-2; v_call: TRBV28; clone_size: .
cdr3_nt: TGTGCCAGCAGTGAGGAGGGCGGGGGGGCGAATGAGCAGTTCTTC; cdr3_aa: CASSEEGGGANEQFF; d_call: TRBD2; j_call: TRBJ2-1; v_call: TRBV6-4; clone_size: many
cdr3_nt: TGCGCCAGCAGCCAACTGACAGGGGGCAGCGGGGAGCTGTTTTTT; cdr3_aa: CASSQLTGGSGELFF; d_call: TRBD1; j_call: TRBJ2-2; v_call: TRBV4-3; clone_size: .
cdr3_nt: TGTGCCAGCAGCCCCGGGGGCACCGGGGAGCTGTTTTTT; cdr3_aa: CASSPGGTGELFF; d_call: .; j_call: TRBJ2-2; v_call: TRBV2; clone_size: .
cdr3_nt: TGCGCCAGCAGCTTGACAGGGATGTGGGACATTCAGTACTTC; cdr3_aa: CASSLTGMWDIQYF; d_call: .; j_call: TRBJ2-4; v_call: TRBV5-1; clone_size: .
cdr3_nt: TGCAGCGTTCAATCCTTGGGAGGAAGAATGAACACTGAAGCTTTCTTT; cdr3_aa: CSVQSLGGRMNTEAFF; d_call: .; j_call: TRBJ1-1; v_call: TRBV29-1; clone_size: .
cdr3_nt: TGTGCCAGCAGTGATAAGAGACAGGGGGCCTACGAGCAGTACTTC; cdr3_aa: CASSDKRQGAYEQYF; d_call: TRBD1; j_call: TRBJ2-7; v_call: TRBV2; clone_size: .
cdr3_nt: TGCGCCAGCAGCTTGAGCTCAGGAGGGAATCAGCCCCAGCATTTT; cdr3_aa: CASSLSSGGNQPQHF; d_call: .; j_call: TRBJ1-5; v_call: TRBV5-1; clone_size: .
cdr3_nt: TGTGCCAGCAGCCAGGTGGGGACAGGGTATCATGGCTACACCTTC; cdr3_aa: CASSQVGTGYHGYTF; d_call: TRBD1; j_call: TRBJ1-2; v_call: TRBV7-3; clone_size: .
cdr3_nt: TGTGCCAGCAGCTTGGGACAGGGACCCGGGGAGCTGTTTTTT; cdr3_aa: CASSLGQGPGELFF; d_call: TRBD1; j_call: TRBJ2-2; v_call: TRBV5-6; clone_size: .
cdr3_nt: TGCGCCAGCAGCTTGGCCGTTGGGGAGTATGGCTACACCTTC; cdr3_aa: CASSLAVGEYGYTF; d_call: .; j_call: TRBJ1-2; v_call: TRBV5-1; clone_size: .
cdr3_nt: TGTGCCAGCAGTTTCACAGGGGATGAGCAGTTCTTC; cdr3_aa: CASSFTGDEQFF; d_call: TRBD1; j_call: TRBJ2-1; v_call: TRBV6-6; clone_size: .
cdr3_nt: TGTGCCAGCAGTGACTTTCTCTACGAGCAGTACTTC; cdr3_aa: CASSDFLYEQYF; d_call: .; j_call: TRBJ2-7; v_call: TRBV25-1; clone_size: .
cdr3_nt: TGTGCCAGCAGCCGGGGGTCAAAAGAGACCCAGTACTTC; cdr3_aa: CASSRGSKETQYF; d_call: .; j_call: TRBJ2-5; v_call: TRBV2; clone_size: .
cdr3_nt: TGTGCCATCAGTGAAGATCCGATGGCAGCTTTCTTT; cdr3_aa: CAISEDPMAAFF; d_call: .; j_call: TRBJ1-1; v_call: TRBV10-3; clone_size: .
cdr3_nt: TGCGCCACGACCGCCGGGACACGGTATTACGAGCAGTACTTC; cdr3_aa: CATTAGTRYYEQYF; d_call: .; j_call: TRBJ2-7; v_call: TRBV10-2; clone_size: .
cdr3_nt: TGTGCCAGCAGCTTAAGGGGGATCTTATACGAGCAGTACTTC; cdr3_aa: CASSLRGILYEQYF; d_call: .; j_call: TRBJ2-7; v_call: TRBV5-6; clone_size: .
cdr3_nt: TGCGCCAGCAGCCCCTCCTTGGGGGCCGTCTACGAGCAGTACTTC; cdr3_aa: CASSPSLGAVYEQYF; d_call: .; j_call: TRBJ2-7; v_call: TRBV4-1; clone_size: .
cdr3_nt: TGTGCCAGCAGCCCTCCCGACGGGCTAGCGCAAAAAATCACAGATACGCAGTATTTT; cdr3_aa: CASSPPDGLAQKITDTQYF; d_call: .; j_call: TRBJ2-3; v_call: TRBV9; clone_size: .
cdr3_nt: TGTGCCAGCAGCTCAGACGGGACAGGGGTACACACCGGGGAGCTGTTTTTT; cdr3_aa: CASSSDGTGVHTGELFF; d_call: TRBD1; j_call: TRBJ2-2; v_call: TRBV7-2; clone_size: .
cdr3_nt: TGTGCCAGCAGCTTGGAGACCCTGGGTTGGCGGACAGGGGCCTACAATGAGCAGTTCTTC; cdr3_aa: CASSLETLGWRTGAYNEQFF; d_call: TRBD1; j_call: TRBJ2-1; v_call: TRBV5-8; clone_size: once
cdr3_nt: TGTGCCAGCAGCGTTGACAGGAGTGCTGAGCAGTTCTTC; cdr3_aa: CASSVDRSAEQFF; d_call: .; j_call: TRBJ2-1; v_call: TRBV9; clone_size: .
cdr3_nt: TGTGCCAGCGGGGGGGGGAAAGAGACCCAGTACTTC; cdr3_aa: CASGGGKETQYF; d_call: TRBD2; j_call: TRBJ2-5; v_call: TRBV28; clone_size: .
cdr3_nt: TGCGCCAGCGTGTCAGGGCGCTACAATGAGCAGTTCTTC; cdr3_aa: CASVSGRYNEQFF; d_call: .; j_call: TRBJ2-1; v_call: TRBV10-2; clone_size: .
cdr3_nt: TGTGCCAGCAGCTTAGCGGGCAGCTACGAGCAGTACTTC; cdr3_aa: CASSLAGSYEQYF; d_call: .; j_call: TRBJ2-7; v_call: TRBV7-6; clone_size: .
cdr3_nt: TGTGCCAGCAGCTTAGAATTCGGCACTGAAGCTTTCTTT; cdr3_aa: CASSLEFGTEAFF; d_call: .; j_call: TRBJ1-1; v_call: TRBV11-2; clone_size: .
cdr3_nt: TGTGCCAGCAGTCCTCATATGGGGAGCTCCTACGAGCAGTACTTC; cdr3_aa: CASSPHMGSSYEQYF; d_call: .; j_call: TRBJ2-7; v_call: TRBV7-2; clone_size: .
cdr3_nt: TGTGCCAGCAGCCCGCCCGGGACTACATACACCGGGGAGCTGTTTTTT; cdr3_aa: CASSPPGTTYTGELFF; d_call: TRBD2; j_call: TRBJ2-2; v_call: TRBV4-2; clone_size: .